A selection of T cell receptor beta chains follows, all from one sample in a study of CD4+ T cells in melanoma. Sequenced by immunoSEQ multiplex PCR; TCRdb stores in-frame clones only, minus some. The sample contains 140,000 or so clones, roughly 91% of which appear only once. The receptors here all came from a human donor with melanoma. Each CDR3 is given with its conserved first and last residue. The D gene is left open where the match is weak. Size values are once, few and many counts, or a class for expanded clones, and some rows have none.

>TRBV7-3|.|.|TRBJ2-6
TGTGCCAGCAGCACTGGAAATTCTGGGGCCAACGTCCTGACTTTC
CASSTGNSGANVLTF
>TRBV18|.|.|TRBJ2-7
TGTGCCAGCTCACCCGGGGACGGAGGCTACGAGCAGTACTTC
CASSPGDGGYEQYF
>TRBV6-1|.|TRBD2|TRBJ2-7
TGTGCCAGCAGTGAATCTCGGGGCTTGGGACTAGCGGGGGTCTACGAGCAGTACTTC
CASSESRGLGLAGVYEQYF
>TRBV6-1|.|.|TRBJ2-6
TGTGCCAGCAGTGAACTAGTTTTGCGGTCTGGGGCCAACGTCCTGACTTTC
CASSELVLRSGANVLTF
>TRBV6-6|.|.|TRBJ2-2
TGTGCCTATTCGGGTGGCACCGGGGAGCTGTTTTTT
CAYSGGTGELFF
>TRBV7-2|.|TRBD2|TRBJ2-1
TGTGCCAGCAGCTTAGCCGGGCTAGCGGGGATCTCCTACAATGAGCAGTTCTTC
CASSLAGLAGISYNEQFF
>TRBV30|.|.|TRBJ2-2
TGTGCCTCCAACTCACGGTTTAGCACCGGGGAGCTGTTTTTT
CASNSRFSTGELFF
>TRBV2|.|.|TRBJ1-2
TGTGCCAGCAGTGAGGAGGGGTTGGGTGGCTACACCTTC
CASSEEGLGGYTF
>TRBV6-1|.|.|TRBJ1-2
TGTGCCAGCAGTGAAGCGCCGGGGAACTATGGCTACACCTTC
CASSEAPGNYGYTF
>TRBV5-4|.|.|TRBJ2-2
TGTGCCAGCAGCTTGGGGGCTTGGGAAACCGGGGAGCTGTTTTTT
CASSLGAWETGELFF
>TRBV19|.|.|TRBJ1-5
TGTGCCAGTAGTCCCCCGGATCAGTATCAGCCCCAGCATTTT
CASSPPDQYQPQHF
>TRBV9|.|TRBD2|TRBJ2-2
TGTGCCAGCAGCCAACAGACTAGCGGGGGGATGAACACCGGGGAGCTGTTTTTT
CASSQQTSGGMNTGELFF
>TRBV5-1|.|TRBD1|TRBJ2-7
TGCGCCAGCACCAGGACAGGGGAAGGCGAGCAGTACTTC
CASTRTGEGEQYF
>TRBV6-1|.|.|TRBJ1-1
TGTGCCAGCAGTGCAAAGACACAGATGAACACTGAAGCTTTCTTT
CASSAKTQMNTEAFF
>TRBV5-4|.|.|TRBJ2-2
TGTGCCAGCAGCTGGCGGACAGAAGCGACCGGGGAGCTGTTTTTT
CASSWRTEATGELFF
>TRBV2|.|.|TRBJ1-2
TGTGCCAGCAGTGTGCAGGCAGATGGCTACACCTTC
CASSVQADGYTF
>TRBV9|few|TRBD1|TRBJ2-7
TGTGCCAGCAGCCCCGTGGTGGCAGGGGGCGAGCAGTACTTC
CASSPVVAGGEQYF
>TRBV5-5|.|TRBD1|TRBJ2-7
TGTGCCAGCAGCGTGGCGGGACAGGGGTTACACGAGCAGTACTTC
CASSVAGQGLHEQYF
>TRBV19|.|TRBD2|TRBJ2-3
TGTGCCAGTAGTCACGGGGCGGGGGGGCTTCGGGCGCAGTATTTT
CASSHGAGGLRAQYF
>TRBV7-9|.|.|TRBJ1-1
TGTGCCAGCAGCTTATCGGCAGGAGCTGAAGCTTTCTTT
CASSLSAGAEAFF
>TRBV5-6|.|.|TRBJ2-3
TGTGCCAGCAGCTTATGGGACCCGGGCACAGATACGCAGTATTTT
CASSLWDPGTDTQYF
>TRBV6-1|.|.|TRBJ1-6
TGTGCCAGCAGTGAAATGGACAGAGGGTTTAATTCACCCCTCCACTTT
CASSEMDRGFNSPLHF
>TRBV5-6|.|TRBD2|TRBJ2-5
TGTGCCAGCAGCTTCCTAGCGGGGGGTAAAGAGACCCAGTACTTC
CASSFLAGGKETQYF
>TRBV18|.|.|TRBJ1-1
TGTGCCAGCTCAGGGAATTTGGACACTGAAGCTTTCTTT
CASSGNLDTEAFF
>TRBV2|.|TRBD1|TRBJ1-2
TGTGCCACCACGACAGGGGCGGTCGGCTACACCTTC
CATTTGAVGYTF
>TRBV6-5|once|.|TRBJ2-7
TGTGCCAGCAGTTACCCCGGTGCGAGCTCCTACGAGCAGTACTTC
CASSYPGASSYEQYF
>TRBV18|.|.|TRBJ2-5
TGTGCCAGCTCACCACGTTCGGGGGCAGGAGAGACCCAGTACTTC
CASSPRSGAGETQYF
>TRBV29-1|.|.|TRBJ2-3
TGCAGCGTTTTTGCTGAGACAGATACGCAGTATTTT
CSVFAETDTQYF